This is a list of T cell receptor beta chains from one sample in a study of PD-1 blockade in classical Hodgkin lymphoma. Clones were read by immunoSEQ multiplex PCR, and TCRdb kept only the in-frame ones, dropping some. Among about 110,000 clones listed, roughly nine tenths were seen once. The sample was peripheral blood mononuclear cells (PBMCs), taken before the second cycle of nivolumab. The receptors here all came from a human donor with classical Hodgkin lymphoma. Both conserved end residues are part of each CDR3. D genes are given only for firm matches. The listing skips clone size in some rows; elsewhere it reads once, few, many or a size class.

TRBJ2-3,few,-,TRBV11-3,CASSLASSWGSDTQYF,TGTGCCAGCAGCTTAGCTTCTAGTTGGGGGTCCGATACGCAGTATTTT
TRBJ2-2,-,TRBD2,TRBV11-3,CASSLERASGSSGELFF,TGTGCCAGCAGCTTAGAGAGGGCTAGCGGGAGTTCCGGGGAGCTGTTTTTT
TRBJ2-5,-,TRBD2,TRBV14,CASSQDMVAGVPETQYF,TGTGCCAGCAGCCAAGATATGGTAGCGGGAGTCCCGGAGACCCAGTACTTC
TRBJ2-7,once,-,TRBV6-1,CASRFGVGMTEQYF,TGTGCCAGCAGGTTCGGGGTGGGCATGACCGAGCAGTACTTC
TRBJ2-5,few,-,TRBV5-8,CASSSWGPQETQYF,TGTGCCAGCAGCTCCTGGGGGCCCCAAGAGACCCAGTACTTC
TRBJ2-2,-,-,TRBV6-5,CASEGGNTGELFF,TGTGCCAGCGAGGGCGGTAACACCGGGGAGCTGTTTTTT
TRBJ2-5,-,TRBD2,TRBV27,CASSLRLAGTETQYF,TGTGCCAGCAGTTTAAGGCTAGCGGGAACGGAGACCCAGTACTTC
TRBJ2-3,-,TRBD2,TRBV30,CAWVLAGLSTDTQYF,TGTGCCTGGGTCCTAGCGGGACTTAGCACAGATACGCAGTATTTT
TRBJ2-3,-,-,TRBV25-1,CASSASTDTQYF,TGTGCCAGCAGTGCCAGCACAGATACGCAGTATTTT
TRBJ1-4,-,-,TRBV10-2,CASSDSRGQNEKLFF,TGCGCCAGCAGTGATAGTAGGGGACAAAATGAAAAACTGTTTTTT
TRBJ1-3,-,-,TRBV11-2,CASSPKDNSGNTIYF,TGTGCCAGCAGCCCCAAAGACAACTCTGGAAACACCATATATTTT
TRBJ2-7,-,-,TRBV7-2,CASSLDPGPYEQYF,TGTGCCAGCAGCTTAGATCCGGGCCCCTACGAGCAGTACTTC
TRBJ1-1,-,TRBD1,TRBV11-2,CASSPWTGTATEAFF,TGTGCCAGCAGCCCGTGGACAGGGACGGCCACTGAAGCTTTCTTT
TRBJ1-2,-,TRBD1,TRBV15,CATSRGTGVYGYTF,TGTGCCACCAGCAGAGGGACAGGGGTCTATGGCTACACCTTC
TRBJ1-4,-,-,TRBV28,CASSFPENEKLFF,TGTGCCAGCAGTTTTCCGGAAAATGAAAAACTGTTTTTT
TRBJ2-2,-,-,TRBV25-1,CASSEGLTGELFF,TGTGCCAGCAGTGAGGGCCTAACCGGGGAGCTGTTTTTT
TRBJ2-7,-,TRBD1,TRBV5-1,CASSTGTDSYEQYF,TGCGCCAGCAGCACCGGGACAGACTCCTACGAGCAGTACTTC
TRBJ1-2,-,TRBD1,TRBV5-1,CASSLGQGAFGGYTF,TGCGCCAGCAGCTTGGGACAGGGGGCTTTCGGTGGCTACACCTTC
TRBJ2-7,-,-,TRBV7-9,CASSLEPTYEQYF,TGTGCCAGCAGCTTAGAACCTACCTACGAGCAGTACTTC
TRBJ2-3,once,-,TRBV19,CASSTPVGSLADTQYF,TGTGCCAGTAGTACCCCAGTGGGTTCGCTCGCAGATACGCAGTATTTT
TRBJ2-7,once,-,TRBV5-8,CASSSDISYEQYF,TGTGCCAGCAGCAGCGACATTTCCTACGAGCAGTACTTC
TRBJ2-6,few,-,TRBV5-8,CASSARPGANVLTF,TGTGCCAGCAGCGCCCGTCCTGGGGCCAACGTCCTGACTTTC
TRBJ2-7,-,-,TRBV4-3,CASSPSDGDEQYF,TGCGCCAGCAGCCCTTCGGATGGGGACGAGCAGTACTTC
TRBJ1-4,-,TRBD1,TRBV18,CASSRGQGALNEKLFF,TGTGCCAGCTCCCGAGGACAGGGGGCCCTAAATGAAAAACTGTTTTTT
TRBJ1-5,-,TRBD1,TRBV25-1,CASSEGTGFQPQHF,TGTGCCAGCAGTGAGGGGACAGGTTTTCAGCCCCAGCATTTT
TRBJ1-2,few,-,TRBV2,CASSGTGGYTF,TGTGCCAGCAGTGGGACTGGAGGCTACACCTTC
TRBJ2-7,-,TRBD1,TRBV27,CASSPGQGAYEQYF,TGTGCCAGCAGTCCGGGACAGGGGGCCTACGAGCAGTACTTC
TRBJ1-1,-,-,TRBV5-4,CASSLGGWGTEAFF,TGTGCCAGCAGCTTGGGAGGATGGGGCACTGAAGCTTTCTTT
TRBJ2-2,-,TRBD2,TRBV18,CASSPLVLAGTNTGELFF,TGTGCCAGCTCACCATTGGTATTAGCGGGAACGAACACCGGGGAGCTGTTTTTT
TRBJ2-5,-,-,TRBV10-2,CASQPRATETQYF,TGCGCCAGTCAACCCCGCGCGACAGAGACCCAGTACTTC
TRBJ2-7,-,-,TRBV27,CASSGGLGDYEQYF,TGTGCCAGCAGTGGTGGTTTGGGGGACTACGAGCAGTACTTC
TRBJ2-1,-,-,TRBV27,CASTPLGGSYNEQFF,TGTGCCAGCACCCCATTGGGGGGCTCCTACAATGAGCAGTTCTTC
TRBJ2-2,-,TRBD1,TRBV30,CAWNDRDTGELFF,TGTGCCTGGAATGACAGGGACACCGGGGAGCTGTTTTTT
TRBJ1-2,-,-,TRBV18,CASSPLRTGYTF,TGTGCCAGCTCACCCCTCCGGACTGGCTACACCTTC
TRBJ2-3,-,-,TRBV2,CASSAERGTDTQYF,TGTGCCAGCAGTGCCGAGAGGGGCACAGATACGCAGTATTTT
TRBJ2-5,-,TRBD1,TRBV18,CASSPRDREQETQYF,TGTGCCAGCTCACCCCGGGACAGGGAGCAAGAGACCCAGTACTTC
TRBJ1-2,-,-,TRBV5-4,CASSRDDYGYTF,TGTGCCAGCAGCCGGGACGACTATGGCTACACCTTC
TRBJ1-3,-,-,TRBV28,CASSSRLWRGSGNTIYF,TGTGCCAGCAGTTCTCGACTCTGGAGGGGCTCTGGAAACACCATATATTTT
TRBJ2-7,-,TRBD1,TRBV28,CASSPTPTGEVNEQYF,TGTGCCAGCAGTCCCACCCCGACAGGGGAGGTAAACGAGCAGTACTTC
TRBJ1-6,-,-,TRBV5-1,CASSLDWNSPLHF,TGCGCCAGCAGCTTGGATTGGAATTCACCCCTCCACTTT
TRBJ2-4,-,-,TRBV6-1,CASSEGRAAKNIQYF,TGTGCCAGCAGTGAAGGGCGGGCTGCCAAAAACATTCAGTACTTC
TRBJ2-7,-,-,TRBV5-5,CASSMGPSYEQYF,TGTGCCAGCAGCATGGGGCCCTCCTACGAGCAGTACTTC
TRBJ2-7,-,-,TRBV11-2,CASSLPGQNYEQYF,TGTGCCAGCAGCCTCCCGGGTCAGAACTACGAGCAGTACTTC
TRBJ2-1,-,-,TRBV12-5,CASGPEEEYDEQFF,TGTGCTAGTGGTCCAGAAGAAGAGTACGATGAGCAGTTCTTC
TRBJ2-4,few,-,TRBV11-2,CASSLGGTKNIQYF,TGTGCCAGCAGCCTAGGGGGAACCAAAAACATTCAGTACTTC
TRBJ2-5,-,-,TRBV4-2,CASSTGPQETQYF,TGTGCCAGCAGCACAGGGCCACAAGAGACCCAGTACTTC